The 23 T cell receptor beta chains given below trace back to one sample, sequenced in a study of CD8 T cells in ankylosing spondylitis. Study-level points and caveats: Made up of about eight highly homologous variants, a TCR beta motif appeared characteristic of ankylosing spondylitis blood.

TCRdb processed the 5' RACE reads anew with MiXCR; each CDR3 protein has one entry. The table has some 840,000 distinct CDR3 sequences, approximately 12% seen once. No cognate antigen is known for these TCRs. Sample: blood, either unsorted or a sorted T cell fraction (not recorded which). Every receptor here comes from a male donor with ankylosing spondylitis.

Many counts were recorded for this clonotype. V is TRBV14 and J is TRBJ2-5; D gene unclear. This CDR3 spans 13 amino acids. Trimming left V 4 bases short and J 1 base short, with 7 bases between. In germline, CDR1 is SGHDN, CDR2 FVKESK. For the CDR3, the DNA is TGTGCCAGCAGCCGAAGTCTCCAAGAGACCCAGTACTTC. Amino acid sequence: CASSRSLQETQYF.

The chain joins TRBV7-2 to TRBJ1-3; D remains unclear. Germline V lookup: CDR1 SGHTA, CDR2 FQGNSA. The CDR3 sequence is 14 residues long. The germline V and J ends were trimmed by 6 bases and 6 bases, with 15 bases remaining between them. For the CDR3, the DNA is TGTGCCAGCAGTTTCAGCGCTCTGGAAAACACCATATATTTT. It yields the protein CASSFSALENTIYF.

This clonotype was counted a few times. The chain uses TRBV10-3 and TRBJ1-2; TRBD1 aligns across 10 bases. The CDR3 sequence is 13 residues long. Trimming removed 8 bases from V and 5 bases from J; junction bases left unmatched: 5. Germline V gives CDR1 ENHRY, CDR2 SYGVKD. The CDR3 DNA is TGTGCCATCGCCGGGGACAGGGGATATGGCTACACCTTC. Protein product: CAIAGDRGYGYTF.

This clonotype was seen at least ten times. The chain links TRBV6-1 to TRBJ2-3, with 12 nucleotides matching TRBD2. CDR1 is MNHNS, CDR2 SASEGT, per germline. This CDR3 region has 14 residues. Trimming removed 5 bases from V and 6 bases from J; junction bases left unmatched: 3. CDR3 sequence: CASSILAGGDTQYF. CDR3 coding DNA: TGTGCCAGCAGTATCCTAGCGGGGGGGGATACGCAGTATTTT.

This clonotype was detected only a few times. The chain links TRBV7-2 to TRBJ1-2; D unresolved. CDR1 is SGHTA and CDR2 is FQGNSA in the germline V gene. The CDR3 covers 12 residues. V lost 5 bases and J lost 8, with 12 bases in between. The CDR3 DNA reads TGTGCCAGCAGCCGAGATTCCACCGGCTACACCTTC. Protein: CASSRDSTGYTF.

This clonotype was detected ten times or more. J is TRBJ2-5 and V is TRBV20-1; 11 bases match TRBD2. The germline V gene has CDR1 DFQATT and CDR2 SNEGSKA (reference sequence). The CDR3 has 14 amino acids. Trimming at V came to 7 bases and at J to 5 bases, leaving 9 bases not matched to a gene. As DNA, the CDR3 is TGCAGTGGAGGGACTAGCGGCGATGGGGAGACCCAGTACTTC. This translates into CSGGTSGDGETQYF.

The table lists this clonotype with a few counts. The chain has TRBV11-2 and TRBJ1-4, with 9 bases fitting TRBD1. CDR1 is SGHAT, CDR2 FQNNGV, per germline. V gave up 5 bases and J gave up 0 bases; unmatched junction bases: 16. The CDR3 is 20 amino acids. Written as DNA, the CDR3 is TGTGCCAGCAGCCCGGGACCTTACAGGGGGCGGGATGCAACTAATGAAAAACTGTTTTTT. This gives the protein CASSPGPYRGRDATNEKLFF.

In its sample, this clonotype was seen a few times. The chain's CDR3 is CSARGGFTEAFF. The CDR3 DNA follows: TGCAGTGCGCGCGGGGGGTTCACTGAAGCTTTCTTT. The chain recombines TRBV20-1 with TRBJ1-1, with D perhaps TRBD1 (5 bases). CDR3 length: 12 amino acids. The V gene's germline CDR1 is DFQATT and CDR2 SNEGSKA (reference sequence). V shed 6 bases and J shed 4 bases, with 12 bases lying between them.

The V gene is TRBV5-1, the J gene TRBJ2-3; 11 nucleotides align to TRBD2. The CDR3 is 15 amino acids. Trimming removed 2 bases from V and 5 bases from J; junction bases left unmatched: 4. Looked up from germline, CDR1 is SGHRS and CDR2 is YFSETQ. The CDR3 is CASSFTSGGKDTQYF. Written as DNA, the CDR3 is TGCGCCAGCAGCTTCACTAGCGGGGGAAAAGATACGCAGTATTTT.

The chain links TRBV6-2 or TRBV6-3 to TRBJ1-2, with a weak D call TRBD1 (5 bases). The CDR3 runs to 16 residues. From germline, CDR1 is MNHEY and CDR2 SVGEGT. Trimming removed 1 base from V and 1 base from J, with 13 bases in between. Here the CDR3 reads CASSYLVGDHNYGYTF. The CDR3, as DNA: TGTGCCAGCAGTTACTTAGTAGGGGACCATAACTATGGCTACACCTTC.

This clonotype was seen ten or more times. This chain connects TRBV28 to TRBJ2-3, with 7 nucleotides matching TRBD1. The CDR3 covers 17 residues. Germline V lookup: CDR1 MDHEN, CDR2 SYDVKM. The J segment lost 3 bases and the V segment lost 6 bases, leaving 15 bases of the junction unmatched. CDR3 amino acids: CASRPQTGDGSTDTQYF. The CDR3 nucleotides read TGTGCCAGCAGACCCCAAACAGGGGACGGATCGACAGATACGCAGTATTTT.

This clonotype has ten or more counts. The chain couples TRBV5-1 to TRBJ2-7, with a weak D call TRBD2 (5 bases). V gave up 4 bases and J gave up 9 bases, with 11 bases separating them. The length of the CDR3 is 11 residues. The germline V gene encodes CDR1 SGHRS and CDR2 YFSETQ. The CDR3 nucleotides read TGCGCCAGCAGCAGCGGACCCATGCAGTACTTC. It specifies CASSSGPMQYF. Using reference TRBV5-1 and TRBJ2-7 for the parts outside the CDR3, the full variable domain is KAGVTQTPRYLIKTRGQQVTLSCSPISGHRSVSWYQQTPGQGLQFLFEYFSETQRNKGNFPGRFSGRQFSNSRSEMNVSTLELGDSALYLCASSSGPMQYFGPGTRLTVT.

In this sample, this clonotype turned up a few times. This chain links TRBV5-1 with TRBJ1-1; unclear D gene. Germline-derived CDR1 and CDR2 are SGHRS and YFSETQ. This CDR3 comprises 14 residues. Trimming cost V 4 bases and J 5 bases, with 15 bases left between them. The CDR3 here is CASSMDPSETEAFF. The DNA for the CDR3 is TGCGCCAGCAGCATGGACCCCTCGGAAACTGAAGCTTTCTTT.

This clonotype was detected only a few times. V usage is TRBV5-1 and J usage is TRBJ2-1, with no clear D. This CDR3 has 14 amino acids. The V end lost 5 bases, the J end lost 0 bases, and 9 bases lay between the germline ends. Germline V gene data show CDR1 as SGHRS and CDR2 as YFSETQ. This CDR3 is CASSFSVSYNEQFF. The CDR3 coding sequence is TGCGCCAGCAGTTTCTCAGTCTCCTACAATGAGCAGTTCTTC. The full variable domain, in which reference TRBV5-1 and TRBJ2-1 provide the parts outside the CDR3, is KAGVTQTPRYLIKTRGQQVTLSCSPISGHRSVSWYQQTPGQGLQFLFEYFSETQRNKGNFPGRFSGRQFSNSRSEMNVSTLELGDSALYLCASSFSVSYNEQFFGPGTRLTVL.

The CDR3 here is CASSPRVVRETQYF. DNA of the CDR3: TGTGCCAGCAGCCCAAGGGTTGTCCGGGAGACCCAGTACTTC. J is TRBJ2-5 and V is TRBV7-9; D remains ambiguous. The CDR3 contains 14 residues. Looked up from germline, CDR1 is SEHNR and CDR2 is FQNEAQ (reference sequence). Trimming cost V 5 bases and J 5 bases, with 15 bases left between them.

The J gene is TRBJ1-3, the V gene TRBV18; no definite D call. Germline lookup yields CDR1 KGHSH and CDR2 LQKENI. This CDR3 region has 14 residues. V lost 2 bases to trimming and J lost 4 bases, with 9 bases between them. The CDR3 nucleotides are TGTGCCAGCTCACCAGACCGGACCGGAAACACCATATATTTT. It codes for CASSPDRTGNTIYF. The full variable domain, its missing parts supplied by reference TRBV18 and TRBJ1-3, is NAGVMQNPRHLVRRRGQEARLRCSPMKGHSHVYWYRQLPEEGLKFMVYLQKENIIDESGMPKERFSAEFPKEGPSILRIQQVVRGDSAAYFCASSPDRTGNTIYFGEGSWLTVV.

The rearrangement joins TRBV5-1 to TRBJ2-5, with 10 bases aligning to TRBD2. V was clipped by 0 bases and J by 5 bases; unmatched bases: 4. Germline V lookup: CDR1 SGHRS, CDR2 YFSETQ. The CDR3 contains 15 residues. The CDR3 loop reads CASSLETSGRETQYF. The CDR3 nucleotides are TGCGCCAGCAGCTTGGAGACTAGCGGGCGGGAGACCCAGTACTTC.

V usage is TRBV6-1 and J usage is TRBJ1-5; 11 bases agree with TRBD1. This CDR3 comprises 16 residues. Germline CDR1 and CDR2: MNHNS and SASEGT. The J segment lost 2 bases and the V segment lost 5 bases, leaving 5 bases of the junction unmatched. CDR3 sequence reads: CASSRTGGAGNQPQHF. Here the CDR3 DNA reads TGTGCCAGCAGTAGGACAGGGGGCGCGGGCAATCAGCCCCAGCATTTT.

This clonotype was detected only a few times. The chain links TRBV7-2 to TRBJ2-5; D is ambiguous. Trimming stripped 1 base from V and 2 bases from J, with 11 bases between. The length of the CDR3 is 15 residues. Germline CDR1 reads SGHTA; CDR2 reads FQGNSA. CDR3 loop: CASSLVPALQETQYF. CDR3 coding DNA: TGTGCCAGCAGCTTAGTTCCAGCACTACAAGAGACCCAGTACTTC.

This clonotype was seen a single time. It may be a read error: a sequence one base away is much more abundant. V gene TRBV21-1 combines with J gene TRBJ2-2. TRBV21-1 constitutes a pseudogene. The CDR3 consists of 14 residues. CDR3 residues: CASSKAGDTGELFF. The CDR3 DNA reads TGTGCCAGCAGCAAAGCTGGGGACACCGGGGAGCTGTTTTTT.

This clonotype was found a few times. The chain carries TRBV20-1 and TRBJ1-2; no firm D call. With 1 base removed from V and 8 bases from J, the gap between germline ends came to 11 bases. Germline loops: CDR1 DFQATT, CDR2 SNEGSKA (reference sequence). The CDR3 runs to 12 residues. The CDR3, as DNA: TGCAGTGCTAGAGTCACCCCCCGGGGCTACACCTTC. Protein: CSARVTPRGYTF.

This clonotype was counted only a few times. The rearrangement uses TRBV2 and TRBJ1-5; D is possibly TRBD1 (6 bases). CDR1 SNHLY and CDR2 FYNNEI come from the germline V gene. The CDR3 covers 14 residues. Trimming removed 7 bases at V and 2 bases at J, with 12 bases between. The CDR3 DNA reads TGTGCCAGCAAGACCCGACAGGGCAATCAGCCCCAGCATTTT. Its protein product is CASKTRQGNQPQHF.

The chain is built from TRBV4-3 and TRBJ1-2, with D tentatively TRBD1 (6 bases). Trimming took off 0 bases at V and 4 bases at J, with 15 bases between the two ends. CDR3 size: 16 residues. Germline V lookup: CDR1 LGHNA, CDR2 YSLEER. In DNA form, the CDR3 reads TGCGCCAGCAGCCAAGAATTAGATCCGGACAGCTATGGCTACACCTTC. Protein product: CASSQELDPDSYGYTF.